The entry below describes one T cell receptor beta chain. These data come from a study of shared clonotypes between healthy human individuals. Across the whole study: The donors, a couple of women and a few men, were aged 18 to 49.

Sequencing used immunoSEQ multiplex PCR; TCRdb keeps in-frame clones, though not all of them. The data show roughly 1,500,000 clones, 95% to 99% seen once. This CDR3 has 15 amino acids. V lost 6 bases and J 0 bases, leaving 12 bases between the germline ends. Germline V gene sequence: CDR1 MNHEY, CDR2 SMNVEV (reference sequence). The J gene is TRBJ1-5, the V gene TRBV27; the D is unclear. Source material: naive CD4+ T cells sorted from blood. Subset reported: CD45RA+ positively selected. The receptor was isolated from a man aged 25-45 years in good health. The CDR3 sequence is CASSPSVNSNQPQHF. CDR3 in DNA: TGTGCCAGCAGCCCATCAGTCAATAGCAATCAGCCCCAGCATTTT.